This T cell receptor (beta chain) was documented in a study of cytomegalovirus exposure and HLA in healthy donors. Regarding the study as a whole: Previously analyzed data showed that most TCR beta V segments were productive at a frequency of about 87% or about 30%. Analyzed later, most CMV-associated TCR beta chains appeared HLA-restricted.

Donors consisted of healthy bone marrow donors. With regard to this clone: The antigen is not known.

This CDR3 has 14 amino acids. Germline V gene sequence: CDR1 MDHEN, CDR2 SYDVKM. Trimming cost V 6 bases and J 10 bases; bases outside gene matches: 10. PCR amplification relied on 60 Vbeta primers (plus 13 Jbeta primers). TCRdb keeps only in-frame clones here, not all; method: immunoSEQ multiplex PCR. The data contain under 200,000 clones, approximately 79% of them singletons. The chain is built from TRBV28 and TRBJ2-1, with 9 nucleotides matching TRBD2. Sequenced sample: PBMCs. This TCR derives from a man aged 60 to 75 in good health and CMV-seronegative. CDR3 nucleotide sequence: TGTGCCAGCAGATCGGGACTAGCTCTCGTCGAGCAGTTCTTC. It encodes CASRSGLALVEQFF.